The present TCR beta chain was sequenced within a study of CD8+CD57+ T cells in acquired aplastic anemia. Across the study: The study obtained an average of approximately 2.9 ug of DNA from sorted CD4+ and CD8+ cells. The study obtained 9.5 million to 12 million reads on average for CD4+ cells from healthy donors.

CDR3 length: 16 amino acids. J gave up 4 bases and V 2 bases, and 7 bases lay outside the gene matches. Per the germline V gene, CDR1 is SGHVS and CDR2 is FQNEAQ. Genomic DNA, serving as template, underwent TCR beta VDJ and CDR3 profiling. One entry per CDR3 protein, called by TCRdb with MiXCR from the reads. The sample lists some 200,000 distinct CDR3 sequences, over 60% seen once, with around 28% in the top ten. Sequenced input: sorted CD4+, CD8+, or CD8+CD57+ T cells (not recorded which) from PBMCs. The rearrangement links TRBV7-8 to TRBJ1-5; TRBD1 matches 8 bases. The receptor's source is a human donor in good health. The CDR3 nucleotides read TGTGCCAGCAGCTTATCGGGGACAGGCATTAATCAGCCCCAGCATTTT. This sequence encodes CASSLSGTGINQPQHF.